The 20 T cell receptor beta chains below were found in one sample sequenced in a study of cytomegalovirus exposure and HLA in healthy donors. The PCR had 60 Vbeta and 13 Jbeta primers. This table comes from immunoSEQ multiplex PCR, and its TCRdb copy is limited to in-frame clones, with some not included. The sample includes around 150,000 clones, around 83% of them seen just once. The sample taken for sequencing was PBMCs. The receptors were sampled from a man between 18 and 35 years old in good health and CMV-seropositive.

This sequence joins TRBV7-2 and TRBJ2-2; 9 bases fit TRBD1. The germline CDR1 and CDR2 sequences are SGHTA and FQGNSA. The trim removed 6 bases at V and 2 bases at J, leaving 4 bases unmatched. The CDR3 consists of 15 residues. This chain's CDR3 is CASSPGQGNTGELFF. DNA of the CDR3: TGTGCCAGCAGTCCGGGACAGGGTAACACCGGGGAGCTGTTTTTT.

The genes are TRBV5-1 and TRBJ2-2; the match to TRBD1 covers 9 bases. Looked up from germline, CDR1 is SGHRS and CDR2 is YFSETQ. V was pared by 6 bases and J by 10 bases, with 10 bases of the junction left unmatched. This CDR3 comprises 14 residues. CDR3 region: CASTPGTGRAELFF. In DNA, the CDR3 is TGCGCCAGCACCCCCGGGACAGGGCGAGCGGAGCTGTTTTTT.

The chain links TRBV6-6 to TRBJ2-3, with no clear D. V shed 6 bases and J shed 4 bases, with 17 bases lying between them. This CDR3 is 15 amino acids long. Germline-derived CDR1 and CDR2 are MNHNY and SVGAGI (reference sequence). The DNA of the CDR3 is TGTGCCAGCAGCTACAGTTCGTCGGGTCCAGATACGCAGTATTTT. Its protein product is CASSYSSSGPDTQYF.

The chain recombines TRBV28 with TRBJ2-3, with D possibly being TRBD1 (6 bases). Germline lookup yields CDR1 MDHEN and CDR2 SYDVKM. Trimming removed 5 bases from V and 11 bases from J, with 14 bases in between. The CDR3 is 12 residues long. The CDR3 protein is CASSLATQGQYF. The CDR3 DNA follows: TGTGCCAGCAGTCTGGCCACACAGGGGCAGTATTTT.

The chain carries TRBV11-3 and TRBJ1-1; a weak D match, TRBD1 (6 bases). V shed 9 bases and J shed 4 bases, with 18 bases lying between them. Germline V gene data show CDR1 as SGHNT and CDR2 as YENEEA. The length of the CDR3 is 14 residues. This CDR3 is CASAEGRGGTEAFF. The CDR3, as DNA: TGTGCCAGTGCGGAAGGGAGGGGGGGCACTGAAGCTTTCTTT.

V usage is TRBV6-5 and J usage is TRBJ2-7; a possible D gene is TRBD2 (5 bases). CDR1 is MNHEY and CDR2 is SVGAGI in the germline V gene. The V end was cut by 4 bases, the J end by 6 bases, with 16 bases between. There are 14 residues in the CDR3. CDR3 amino acids: CASSSPRYGVEQYF. As DNA, the CDR3 is TGTGCCAGCAGTTCCCCTCGCTACGGGGTCGAGCAGTACTTC.

V gene TRBV4-1 combines with J gene TRBJ1-1; D is perhaps TRBD1 (5 bases). The CDR3 totals 15 residues. V was cut by 4 bases and J by 4 bases, with 16 bases left in between. The germline V gene encodes CDR1 MGHRA and CDR2 YSYEKL. CDR3 nucleotide sequence: TGCGCCAGCAGCCTCTTTATCCCCGGGGGCACTGAAGCTTTCTTT. Protein product: CASSLFIPGGTEAFF.

CDR3 residues: CASSPQGAREQYF. CDR3 in DNA: TGCGCCAGCAGCCCCCAGGGGGCTCGAGAGCAGTACTTC. This chain connects TRBV5-1 to TRBJ2-7; 8 bases agree with TRBD1. Germline V CDR1 and CDR2: SGHRS, YFSETQ. The trim removed 4 bases at V and 7 bases at J, leaving 7 bases unmatched. CDR3 length: 13 amino acids.

V usage is TRBV11-1 and J usage is TRBJ2-1, with D possibly being TRBD1 (6 bases). Trimming removed 5 bases at V and 0 bases at J, with 14 bases between. The CDR3 is 16 residues long. The germline gives CDR1 SGHAT, CDR2 FQDESV (reference sequence). DNA of the CDR3: TGTGCCAGCAGCCCCGACAGGCGGCTCTCCTACAATGAGCAGTTCTTC. The encoded protein is CASSPDRRLSYNEQFF.

This clone has just one count. The V call is TRBV7-2, the J call TRBJ2-5; a possible D gene is TRBD2 (6 bases). The J call may be mistaken, given a closer DNA end match to TRBJ2-7. The CDR3 is 15 amino acids. CDR1 and CDR2 (germline): SGHTA, FQGNSA. The CDR3 protein is CASSFVVGGVYEQYF. As DNA, the CDR3 is TGTGCCAGCAGCTTCGTAGTTGGCGGGGTCTACGAGCAGTACTTC.

Of note for this clone: A read error may produce the germline difference seen at one junction end. The rearrangement links TRBV2 to TRBJ2-5; 13 bases match TRBD2. The CDR3 contains 14 residues. Germline V gene sequence: CDR1 SNHLY, CDR2 FYNNEI. The CDR3: CASSEGLAGGGRHF. The CDR3 DNA reads as TGTGCCAGCAGTGAAGGACTAGCGGGGGGCGGGCGGCACTTC. Complete variable domain (other parts from reference TRBV2 and TRBJ2-5): EPEVTQTPSHQVTQMGQEVILRCVPISNHLYFYWYRQILGQKVEFLVSFYNNEISEKSEIFDDQFSVERPDGSNFTLKIRSTKLEDSAMYFCASSEGLAGGGRHFGPGTRLLVL.

The V gene is TRBV5-1, the J gene TRBJ1-1, with D tentatively TRBD1 (6 bases). The V end lost 0 bases, the J end lost 3 bases, and 18 bases lay between the germline ends. This CDR3 spans 17 amino acids. CDR1 and CDR2 from the germline V gene are SGHRS and YFSETQ. CDR3 in DNA: TGCGCCAGCAGCTTGGCCGGGGACGGTACAGGGCACACTGAAGCTTTCTTT. This encodes CASSLAGDGTGHTEAFF.

The rearrangement uses TRBV6-5 and TRBJ1-2; 9 bases align to TRBD1. Germline CDR1 reads MNHEY; CDR2 reads SVGAGI. The CDR3 covers 13 residues. With 6 bases clipped from V and 4 bases from J, the junction kept 3 bases outside the gene matches. CDR3 in amino acids: CASRSGQGYGYTF. Written as DNA, the CDR3 is TGTGCCAGCAGGTCGGGACAGGGCTATGGCTACACCTTC.

This clone was observed once. The rearrangement uses TRBV5-1 and TRBJ2-5; 8 bases agree with TRBD2. The J segment lost 5 bases and the V segment lost 4 bases, leaving 13 bases of the junction unmatched. CDR3 length: 16 amino acids. Germline values: CDR1 SGHRS, CDR2 YFSETQ. The CDR3 DNA follows: TGCGCCAGCAGCCCCGCAGCGGGGGTTCAGAAGGAGACCCAGTACTTC. Encoded protein: CASSPAAGVQKETQYF.

This clone was counted a single time. The gene calls are TRBV21-1 and TRBJ1-6. TRBV21-1 is a documented pseudogene. This CDR3 contains 15 residues. The CDR3: CASISQAGRGSPLHF. DNA for the CDR3: TGTGCCAGCATCTCCCAGGCGGGGAGAGGATCACCCCTCCACTTT.

Of note for this clone: Its ends do not fully match the called genes, so a read error is possible. The chain couples TRBV9 to TRBJ2-6; the D gene is possibly TRBD2 (6 bases). The CDR3 covers 17 residues. Germline V gene data show CDR1 as SGDLS and CDR2 as YYNGEE. The CDR3 nucleotides are TGTGCCAGCAGCGCCCTTGGGGGGAGCTCTGGGGCCAACGGCCTGACTTTC. Translation gives CASSALGGSSGANGLTF.

The chain joins TRBV7-2 to TRBJ2-7; 11 nucleotides align to TRBD2. The CDR3 runs 15 residues. CDR1 is SGHTA, CDR2 FQGNSA, per germline. V was clipped by 5 bases and J by 2 bases; unmatched bases: 5. The CDR3 sequence is CASSPGLAVTYEQYF. The CDR3 DNA follows: TGTGCCAGCAGCCCGGGACTAGCGGTTACCTACGAGCAGTACTTC.

The rearrangement uses TRBV19 and TRBJ1-2; 8 bases align to TRBD1. CDR1 and CDR2 from the germline V gene are LNHDA and SQIVND (reference sequence). The CDR3 extends over 13 amino acids. V trimming: 10 bases; J trimming: 4 bases; junction bases outside the gene matches: 8. The CDR3 reads CATLLGQGYGYTF. The CDR3 DNA follows: TGTGCCACTTTGCTAGGACAGGGCTATGGCTACACCTTC.

The gene calls are TRBV6-1 and TRBJ2-3; no firm D call. V lost 8 bases and J lost 4, with 7 bases in between. This CDR3 is 11 amino acids long. Germline assignment: CDR1 MNHNS and CDR2 SASEGT. CDR3 nucleotides: TGTGCCAGCGTTTCGGCAGATACGCAGTATTTT. It encodes CASVSADTQYF.

The chain links TRBV19 to TRBJ1-1; a possible D gene is TRBD1 (5 bases). The length of the CDR3 is 15 residues. Germline V lookup: CDR1 LNHDA, CDR2 SQIVND (reference sequence). V lost 8 bases, J lost 4 bases, and 20 bases lay in between. This CDR3 is CASQAGQRSSTEAFF. CDR3 DNA sequence: TGTGCCAGTCAGGCAGGACAACGCTCTAGCACTGAAGCTTTCTTT. Drawing the rest from reference TRBV19 and TRBJ1-1, the complete variable domain is DGGITQSPKYLFRKEGQNVTLSCEQNLNHDAMYWYRQDPGQGLRLIYYSQIVNDFQKGDIAEGYSVSREKKESFPLTVTSAQKNPTAFYLCASQAGQRSSTEAFFGQGTRLTVV.